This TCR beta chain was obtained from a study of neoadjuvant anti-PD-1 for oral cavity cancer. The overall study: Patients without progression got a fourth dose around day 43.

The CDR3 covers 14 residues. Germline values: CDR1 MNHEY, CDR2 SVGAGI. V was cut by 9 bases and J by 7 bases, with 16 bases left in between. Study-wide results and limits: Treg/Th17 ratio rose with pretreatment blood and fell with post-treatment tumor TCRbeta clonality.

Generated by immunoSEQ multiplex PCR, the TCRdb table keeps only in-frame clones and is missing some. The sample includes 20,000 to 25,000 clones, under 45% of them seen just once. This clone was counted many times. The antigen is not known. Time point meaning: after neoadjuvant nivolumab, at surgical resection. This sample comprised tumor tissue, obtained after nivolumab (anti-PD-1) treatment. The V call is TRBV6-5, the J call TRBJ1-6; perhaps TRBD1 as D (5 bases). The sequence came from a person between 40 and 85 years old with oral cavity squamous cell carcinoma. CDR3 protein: CASTGQRTNSPLHF. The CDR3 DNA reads TGTGCCAGTACCGGACAACGGACGAATTCACCCCTCCACTTT.